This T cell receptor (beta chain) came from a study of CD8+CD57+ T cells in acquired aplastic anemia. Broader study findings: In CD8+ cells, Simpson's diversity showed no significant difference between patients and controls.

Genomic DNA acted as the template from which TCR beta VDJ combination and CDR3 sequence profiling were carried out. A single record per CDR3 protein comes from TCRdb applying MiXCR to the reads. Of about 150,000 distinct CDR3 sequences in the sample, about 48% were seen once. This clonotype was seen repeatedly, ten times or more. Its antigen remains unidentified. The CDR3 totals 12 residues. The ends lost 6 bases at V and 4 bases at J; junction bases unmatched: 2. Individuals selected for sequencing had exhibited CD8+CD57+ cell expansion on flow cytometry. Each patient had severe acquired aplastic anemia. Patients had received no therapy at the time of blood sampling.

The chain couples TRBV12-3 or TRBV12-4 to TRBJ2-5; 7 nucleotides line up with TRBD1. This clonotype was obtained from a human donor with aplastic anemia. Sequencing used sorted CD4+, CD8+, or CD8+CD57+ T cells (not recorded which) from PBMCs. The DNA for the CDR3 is TGTGCCAGCAGGCACAGGGGAGAGACCCAGTACTTC. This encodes CASRHRGETQYF.